The next 8 T cell receptor beta chains were all read from a single sample in a study of identifying expanded T cells in peripheral blood. Measured with immunoSEQ multiplex PCR; TCRdb has only the in-frame clones, and not every one. The sample includes about 52,000 clones, 82% of them seen just once. Sample: blood. These receptor sequences come from a person between 18 and 70 years old in good health.

CDR3 sequence (DNA): TGTGCCAGCAGCGGACACAGGGGGCTGGGTGGCTACACCTTC. Its translation is CASSGHRGLGGYTF. The rearrangement uses TRBV14 and TRBJ1-2, with TRBD1 matching over 9 bases. CDR3 length: 14 amino acids. With 5 bases clipped from V and 7 bases from J, the junction kept 8 bases outside the gene matches. Per germline, CDR1 SGHDN and CDR2 FVKESK.

This chain links TRBV11-2 with TRBJ2-4; 10 bases line up with TRBD2. The CDR3 sequence is 18 residues long. V was pared by 5 bases and J by 9 bases, with 19 bases of the junction left unmatched. Germline V gives CDR1 SGHAT, CDR2 FQNNGV. The CDR3 protein is CASSLFILAGSGEGIQYF. CDR3 sequence (DNA): TGTGCCAGCAGCCTGTTCATACTAGCGGGGTCTGGGGAGGGCATTCAGTACTTC.

The CDR3 nucleotides read TGTGCCAGCAGCTCCCCGGGGAGTGACGGCTACACCTTC. Translating gives CASSSPGSDGYTF. V gene TRBV5-4 combines with J gene TRBJ1-2, with D unclear. Germline lookup yields CDR1 SGHNT and CDR2 YYREEE (reference sequence). Trimming removed 3 bases at V and 8 bases at J, with 14 bases between. This CDR3 is 13 amino acids long.

This clone was seen only a few times. The chain links TRBV4-2 to TRBJ1-2; a possible D gene is TRBD1 (5 bases). The CDR3 is made up of 15 amino acids. Germline V CDR1 and CDR2: LGHNA, YNFKEQ. Deletions cut 0 bases from V and 5 bases from J, with 13 bases between. CDR3: CASSQDWAGTYGYTF. DNA for the CDR3: TGTGCCAGCAGCCAAGATTGGGCAGGGACTTATGGCTACACCTTC.

The rearrangement links TRBV30 to TRBJ1-6; no clear D gene. CDR1 GTSNPN and CDR2 SVGIG come from the germline V gene (reference sequence). Between the trimmed V and J ends, which lost 0 bases and 6 bases, there was a span of 12 bases. The CDR3 length is 15 residues. In DNA, the CDR3 is TGTGCCTGGAGTGTACCCCCCGTTCCTAATTCACCCCTCCACTTT. Amino acids: CAWSVPPVPNSPLHF. Combining the CDR3 with reference TRBV30 and TRBJ1-6 gives the whole variable domain SQTIHQWPATLVQPVGSPLSLECTVEGTSNPNLYWYRQAAGRGLQLLFYSVGIGQISSEVPQNLSASRPQDRQFILSSKKLLLSDSGFYLCAWSVPPVPNSPLHFGNGTRLTVT.

The genes are TRBV5-4 and TRBJ2-1; D uncertain. Germline V lookup: CDR1 SGHNT, CDR2 YYREEE (reference sequence). The CDR3 sequence is 17 residues long. V lost 4 bases to trimming and J lost 6 bases, with 23 bases between them. CDR3 loop: CASSQDLGRAALNEQFF. The CDR3 DNA reads as TGTGCCAGCAGCCAAGATCTGGGTCGGGCCGCACTCAATGAGCAGTTCTTC.

CDR3 nucleotides: TGTGCCAGCAGCCCGGGACAGGGGGCTGGAAACATTCAGTACTTC. Residues: CASSPGQGAGNIQYF. The chain employs TRBV7-2 and TRBJ2-4; 12 nucleotides agree with TRBD1. This CDR3 spans 15 amino acids. CDR1 SGHTA and CDR2 FQGNSA come from the germline V gene. V shed 5 bases and J 6 bases; nucleotides not matched to a gene: 5.

This clone was detected only once. The chain has TRBV5-1 and TRBJ2-5; D perhaps matches TRBD2 (5 bases). The CDR3 spans 15 residues. The germline V gene has CDR1 SGHRS and CDR2 YFSETQ. Trimming pared 4 bases from V and 5 bases from J, leaving 18 bases between. The CDR3: CASSPSPGSVETQYF. CDR3 bases: TGCGCCAGCAGCCCAAGTCCCGGTAGCGTGGAGACCCAGTACTTC.